The 30 T cell receptor beta chains below were found in one sample sequenced in a study of blood T cell repertoires in COVID-19. The table came from immunoSEQ multiplex PCR; TCRdb's copy has only in-frame clones and leaves some out. The sample carries around 300,000 clones, 80% to 90% recorded once. Sequenced input: peripheral blood. These TCRs come from a man aged 25 to 45 with active or convalescent COVID-19.

The rearrangement uses TRBV19 and TRBJ2-1; possible D gene TRBD2, 6 bases. The CDR3 covers 16 residues. The germline V gene has CDR1 LNHDA and CDR2 SQIVND (reference sequence). Trimming shortened V by 3 bases and J by 4 bases, and 16 bases separated the two germline ends. The CDR3 DNA is TGTGCCAGTAGTATCTACCTTGGGCTAGCGTACAATGAGCAGTTCTTC. It is translated as CASSIYLGLAYNEQFF.

The chain employs TRBV27 and TRBJ2-5; TRBD1 matches at 9 bases. Germline V gene lookup returns CDR1 MNHEY and CDR2 SMNVEV (reference sequence). V lost 2 bases and J lost 5; bases outside the gene matches: 3. The CDR3 runs 14 residues. CDR3 nucleotide sequence: TGTGCCAGCAGTTTACAAGGGACAGGGGAGACCCAGTACTTC. Translated, it gives CASSLQGTGETQYF.

This clone has more than one count but fewer than ten. The J gene is TRBJ1-1, the V gene TRBV2; no firm D call. Per germline, CDR1 SNHLY and CDR2 FYNNEI. Trimming cost V 7 bases and J 3 bases, with 12 bases left between them. CDR3 size: 13 residues. The CDR3 DNA sequence: TGTGCCAGCATTTCACGGTCCTACACTGAAGCTTTCTTT. Its protein product is CASISRSYTEAFF.

CDR3 sequence reads: CASSIAGNSQKLFF. CDR3 nucleotide sequence: TGTGCCAGTAGTATAGCCGGGAACTCACAAAAACTGTTTTTT. The rearrangement links TRBV19 to TRBJ1-4; no reliable D call. V was shortened by 1 base and J by 9 bases, with 12 bases between the two germline ends. CDR3 size: 14 residues. From germline, CDR1 is LNHDA and CDR2 SQIVND (reference sequence).

The CDR3 region has the DNA TGTGCCAGCAGCGGGGGGCCTCGCTCTGGAAACACCATATATTTT. Translation gives CASSGGPRSGNTIYF. The chain is built from TRBV9 and TRBJ1-3; weak D call: TRBD1 (6 bases). V was clipped by 3 bases and J by 0 bases, with 10 bases between them. Per germline, CDR1 SGDLS and CDR2 YYNGEE. There are 15 residues in the CDR3.

This clone has just a few counts. The V call is TRBV30, the J call TRBJ1-2; D gene uncertain. V was clipped by 3 bases and J by 10 bases, with 21 bases between them. Per germline, CDR1 GTSNPN and CDR2 SVGIG (reference sequence). The CDR3 runs 14 residues. CDR3 in amino acids: CAWRLSAVTADYTF. The CDR3 DNA sequence: TGTGCCTGGAGGCTTTCCGCGGTCACGGCGGACTACACCTTC.

In its sample, this clone was seen a few times. V is TRBV20-1 and J is TRBJ2-2, with D unresolved. CDR3 length equals 12 residues. Trimming pared 3 bases from V and 5 bases from J, leaving 7 bases between. The germline CDR1 and CDR2 sequences are DFQATT and SNEGSKA (reference sequence). CDR3 sequence: CSASVQTGELFF. DNA of the CDR3: TGCAGTGCTAGTGTGCAGACCGGGGAGCTGTTTTTT.

This clone appeared a few times. The chain has TRBV7-7 and TRBJ2-5, with a tentative D call TRBD2 (6 bases). CDR3 size: 14 residues. Germline V lookup: CDR1 SSHAT, CDR2 FNYEAQ (reference sequence). Trimming removed 0 bases at V and 4 bases at J, with 9 bases between. In DNA, the CDR3 is TGTGCCAGCAGCTTAGCTAGCGGTACAGAGACCCAGTACTTC. The encoded protein is CASSLASGTETQYF.

This clone has just one count. This chain links TRBV3-1 (or the pseudogene TRBV3-2) with TRBJ1-4; D not resolved. The V gene's germline CDR1 is LGHDT and CDR2 YNNKEL (reference sequence). CDR3 length equals 15 residues. V was cut by 1 base and J by 3 bases, with 9 bases left in between. The CDR3 reads CASSQVTRPNEKLFF. Here the CDR3 DNA reads TGTGCCAGCAGCCAAGTTACGAGGCCTAATGAAAAACTGTTTTTT.

The rearrangement uses TRBV19 and TRBJ1-1; D is undetermined. The germline V and J ends were trimmed by 3 bases and 4 bases, with 12 bases remaining between them. The CDR3 covers 14 residues. Germline V gene data show CDR1 as LNHDA and CDR2 as SQIVND (reference sequence). CDR3: CASSISVAGTEAFF. The CDR3 nucleotides read TGTGCCAGTAGTATTTCGGTTGCGGGCACTGAAGCTTTCTTT.

The V gene is TRBV20-1, the J gene TRBJ2-3; unclear D gene. With 2 bases removed from V and 5 bases from J, the gap between germline ends came to 5 bases. CDR1 and CDR2 (germline): DFQATT, SNEGSKA (reference sequence). The CDR3 length is 11 residues. CDR3: CSARSGDTQYF. CDR3 nucleotide sequence: TGCAGTGCTAGATCCGGAGATACGCAGTATTTT.

The rearrangement joins TRBV24-1 to TRBJ1-5, with 7 bases lining up with TRBD1. V lost 10 bases, J lost 9 bases, and 14 bases stayed unmatched. CDR3 length: 14 residues. Germline V gene lookup returns CDR1 KGHDR and CDR2 SFDVKD. The CDR3 region is CATPDRAPRGPQHF. CDR3 nucleotides: TGTGCCACTCCCGACAGGGCCCCTCGGGGGCCCCAGCATTTT.

The rearrangement joins TRBV9 to TRBJ1-1; D is unresolved. V was cut by 0 bases and J by 11 bases, with 5 bases left in between. The CDR3 is 10 amino acids. CDR1 and CDR2 (germline): SGDLS, YYNGEE. The CDR3 DNA reads as TGTGCCAGCAGCGTAGGGCTGGCTTTCTTT. Its protein is CASSVGLAFF.

The V and J genes are TRBV19 and TRBJ2-3, with a weak D call TRBD1 (5 bases). The germline CDR1 and CDR2 sequences are LNHDA and SQIVND (reference sequence). CDR3 length: 15 amino acids. V was clipped by 3 bases and J by 1 base, with 11 bases between them. The CDR3 nucleotides read TGTGCCAGTAGTATGGGGCGGAGAGGCACAGATACGCAGTATTTT. It codes for CASSMGRRGTDTQYF.

V and J are TRBV6-5 and TRBJ2-3; 10 nucleotides agree with TRBD1. Trimming cost V 7 bases and J 14 bases; bases outside gene matches: 9. CDR1 MNHEY and CDR2 SVGAGI come from the germline V gene. The CDR3 extends over 12 amino acids. The CDR3 DNA sequence: TGTGCCAGCAATCAGAGACAGGGGGCTTGGTATTTT. Translated: CASNQRQGAWYF.

The chain joins TRBV24-1 to TRBJ2-5; tentative D call: TRBD1 (6 bases). Per the germline V gene, CDR1 is KGHDR and CDR2 is SFDVKD. This CDR3 comprises 14 residues. The V gene lost 3 bases and the J gene lost 5 bases, with 12 bases spanning the gap. In nucleotides, the CDR3 is TGTGCCACCAGTGATGACAGGTCGACGGAGACCCAGTACTTC. Translated, it gives CATSDDRSTETQYF.

The sample holds many counts of this clone. This chain links TRBV12-5 with TRBJ1-1, with 9 nucleotides matching TRBD1. Germline CDR1 reads LGHNT; CDR2 reads FRNRAP. V shed 6 bases, J shed 0 bases, and the junction held 11 bases outside the gene matches. The length of the CDR3 is 17 residues. This CDR3 reads CASGRGGQGLMNTEAFF. Written as DNA, the CDR3 is TGTGCTAGTGGCCGGGGGGGACAGGGACTCATGAACACTGAAGCTTTCTTT. Full variable domain (missing parts from reference TRBV12-5 and TRBJ1-1): DARVTQTPRHKVTEMGQEVTMRCQPILGHNTVFWYRQTMMQGLELLAYFRNRAPLDDSGMPKDRFSAEMPDATLATLKIQPSEPRDSAVYFCASGRGGQGLMNTEAFFGQGTRLTVV.

V gene TRBV4-2 combines with J gene TRBJ1-5, with D possibly being TRBD1 (6 bases). V lost 4 bases, J lost 5 bases, and 15 bases lay in between. This CDR3 has 15 residues. Germline CDR1 reads LGHNA; CDR2 reads YNFKEQ. The CDR3 loop is CASSPSDSRDQPQHF. CDR3 nucleotide sequence: TGTGCCAGCAGCCCTTCGGACAGTCGGGATCAGCCCCAGCATTTT.

The chain recombines TRBV24-1 with TRBJ1-5; possibly TRBD1 for D (5 bases). Germline V gives CDR1 KGHDR, CDR2 SFDVKD. The V end lost 5 bases, the J end lost 1 base, and 8 bases lay between the germline ends. The CDR3 covers 14 residues. The chain's CDR3 is CATSAGGSNQPQHF. The CDR3 DNA is TGTGCCACCAGTGCCGGGGGAAGCAATCAGCCCCAGCATTTT.

The rearrangement uses TRBV19 and TRBJ1-2; possible D gene TRBD1, 5 bases. This CDR3 spans 15 amino acids. V was clipped by 9 bases and J by 5 bases, with 22 bases between them. CDR1 and CDR2 (germline): LNHDA, SQIVND (reference sequence). This CDR3 is CARDLSGTALYGYTF. The CDR3 DNA is TGTGCCAGAGATCTTTCCGGGACTGCACTTTATGGCTACACCTTC.

The V call is TRBV15, the J call TRBJ1-3, with D uncertain. The germline V and J ends were trimmed by 0 bases and 9 bases, with 12 bases remaining between them. The CDR3 is made up of 14 amino acids. Per the germline V gene, CDR1 is LNHNV and CDR2 is YYDKDF (reference sequence). CDR3 DNA: TGTGCCACCAGCAGAGATGCTCTACCAGGCACCATATATTTT. This encodes CATSRDALPGTIYF. The entire variable domain, with the rest obtained from reference TRBV15 and TRBJ1-3, is as follows: DAMVIQNPRYQVTQFGKPVTLSCSQTLNHNVMYWYQQKSSQAPKLLFHYYDKDFNNEADTPDNFQSRRPNTSFCFLDIRSPGLGDTAMYLCATSRDALPGTIYFGEGSWLTVV.

The rearrangement uses TRBV6-6 and TRBJ1-2; D unclear. The V gene lost 5 bases and the J gene lost 7 bases, with 14 bases spanning the gap. Germline CDR1 and CDR2: MNHNY and SVGAGI (reference sequence). The CDR3 runs to 13 residues. The CDR3 DNA reads TGTGCCAGCAGTAGGGTCACCCGGGGTGGCTACACCTTC. This translates into CASSRVTRGGYTF.

The V call is TRBV11-3, the J call TRBJ2-7, with 11 bases that match TRBD1. The CDR3 has 17 amino acids. In germline, CDR1 is SGHNT, CDR2 YENEEA. With 3 bases clipped from V and 0 bases from J, the junction kept 7 bases outside the gene matches. CDR3 sequence reads: CASSLGTGGPSSYEQYF. The CDR3 DNA reads as TGTGCCAGCAGCTTGGGGACAGGGGGTCCTAGCTCCTACGAGCAGTACTTC.

This chain uses TRBV7-2 with TRBJ2-3, with D maybe TRBD2 (6 bases). Trimming stripped 4 bases from V and 2 bases from J, with 13 bases between. This CDR3 is built from 15 residues. Germline CDR1 is SGHTA and CDR2 is FQGNSA. The CDR3, as DNA: TGTGCCAGCAGCTATCGACGGGAGATCACAGATACGCAGTATTTT. Encoded protein: CASSYRREITDTQYF.

The V and J genes are TRBV6-5 and TRBJ2-7; maybe TRBD1 (5 bases). Trimming took off 0 bases at V and 4 bases at J, with 16 bases between the two ends. The germline V gene encodes CDR1 MNHEY and CDR2 SVGAGI. This CDR3 has 16 residues. The CDR3 nucleotides are TGTGCCAGCAGTTACTCGAGTTTCAGGGTCCTTTACGAGCAGTACTTC. This encodes CASSYSSFRVLYEQYF.

The chain combines TRBV3-1 (or the pseudogene TRBV3-2) with TRBJ2-1; the match to TRBD2 covers 8 bases. The CDR3 has 21 amino acids. Germline lookup yields CDR1 LGHDT and CDR2 YNNKEL (reference sequence). Unmatched junction bases numbered 26, after V lost 2 bases and J lost 8 bases. CDR3 sequence: CASSQSVREGQRYPNEHEQFF. The CDR3 DNA sequence: TGTGCCAGCAGCCAAAGCGTACGGGAGGGCCAAAGATACCCCAATGAGCATGAGCAGTTCTTC.

V usage is TRBV6-2 or TRBV6-3 and J usage is TRBJ1-1; tentatively, D is TRBD1 (5 bases). The germline V and J ends were trimmed by 2 bases and 7 bases, with 11 bases remaining between them. The CDR3 length is 13 residues. Germline V gene data show CDR1 as MNHEY and CDR2 as SVGEGT. CDR3 in DNA: TGTGCCAGCAGTTACATTGCGACAGTTGAAGCTTTCTTT. Its protein is CASSYIATVEAFF.

The chain carries TRBV4-1 and TRBJ1-2; D not resolved. The V and J ends lost 1 base and 8 bases respectively, with 20 bases between them. This CDR3 spans 16 amino acids. Germline CDR1 is MGHRA and CDR2 is YSYEKL. Here the CDR3 reads CASSQAGEAGRFGYTF. CDR3 DNA: TGCGCCAGCAGCCAAGCCGGGGAAGCGGGTCGCTTCGGCTACACCTTC.

The CDR3 loop reads CATTRRGQYTDTQYF. As DNA, the CDR3 is TGTGCCACCACCCGGAGGGGGCAGTACACAGATACGCAGTATTTT. This chain uses TRBV15 with TRBJ2-3, with a weak D call TRBD1 (7 bases). CDR3 length: 15 residues. V was pared by 7 bases and J by 2 bases, with 16 bases between. CDR1 and CDR2 from the germline V gene are LNHNV and YYDKDF (reference sequence).

The V and J genes are TRBV5-1 and TRBJ2-1, with D possibly matching TRBD2 (5 bases). Deletions cut 3 bases from V and 5 bases from J, with 21 bases between. CDR3 length equals 17 residues. CDR1 and CDR2 from the germline V gene are SGHRS and YFSETQ. CDR3 sequence (DNA): TGCGCCAGCAGCTCTACTCCAGGACTCCACGGGAACAATGAGCAGTTCTTC. Amino acids: CASSSTPGLHGNNEQFF. The full variable domain, rest sourced from reference TRBV5-1 and TRBJ2-1, is KAGVTQTPRYLIKTRGQQVTLSCSPISGHRSVSWYQQTPGQGLQFLFEYFSETQRNKGNFPGRFSGRQFSNSRSEMNVSTLELGDSALYLCASSSTPGLHGNNEQFFGPGTRLTVL.